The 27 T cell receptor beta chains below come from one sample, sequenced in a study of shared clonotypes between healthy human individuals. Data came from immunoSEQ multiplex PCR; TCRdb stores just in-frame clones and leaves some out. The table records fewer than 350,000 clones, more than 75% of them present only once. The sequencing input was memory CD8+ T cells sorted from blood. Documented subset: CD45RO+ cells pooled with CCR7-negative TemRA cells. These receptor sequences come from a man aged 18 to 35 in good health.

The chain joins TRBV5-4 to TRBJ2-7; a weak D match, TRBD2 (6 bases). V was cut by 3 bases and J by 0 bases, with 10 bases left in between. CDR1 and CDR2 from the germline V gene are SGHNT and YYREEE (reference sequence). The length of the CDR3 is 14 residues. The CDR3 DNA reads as TGTGCCAGCAGCTGGGAGGCCGGCTCCTACGAGCAGTACTTC. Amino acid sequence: CASSWEAGSYEQYF.

The CDR3 protein is CASSLAAGVGYTF. For the CDR3, the DNA is TGCGCCAGCAGCTTGGCCGCAGGGGTCGGCTACACCTTC. The chain joins TRBV5-1 to TRBJ1-2; a possible D gene is TRBD1 (6 bases). Between the trimmed V and J ends, which lost 0 bases and 8 bases, there was a span of 11 bases. The CDR3 extends over 13 amino acids. The V gene's germline CDR1 is SGHRS and CDR2 YFSETQ.

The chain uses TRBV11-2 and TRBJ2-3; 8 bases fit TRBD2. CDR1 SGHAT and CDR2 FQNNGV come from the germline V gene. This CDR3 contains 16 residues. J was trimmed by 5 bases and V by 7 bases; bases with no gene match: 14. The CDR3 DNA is TGTGCCAGCACCAGGGACGGCGGGGGGTCGGGAGATACGCAGTATTTT. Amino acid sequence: CASTRDGGGSGDTQYF.

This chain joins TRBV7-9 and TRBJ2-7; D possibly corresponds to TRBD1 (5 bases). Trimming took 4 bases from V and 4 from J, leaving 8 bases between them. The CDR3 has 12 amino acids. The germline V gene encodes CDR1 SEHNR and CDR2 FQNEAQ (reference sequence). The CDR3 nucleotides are TGTGCCAGCAGCTCCAGGGTTTACGAGCAGTACTTC. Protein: CASSSRVYEQYF.

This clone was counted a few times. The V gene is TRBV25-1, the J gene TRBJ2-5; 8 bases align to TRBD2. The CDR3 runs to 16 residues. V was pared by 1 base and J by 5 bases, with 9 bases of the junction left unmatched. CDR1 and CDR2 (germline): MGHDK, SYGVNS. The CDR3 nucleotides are TGTGCCAGCAGTGAATCCCCACGGGAGGGCCAGGAGACCCAGTACTTC. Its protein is CASSESPREGQETQYF.

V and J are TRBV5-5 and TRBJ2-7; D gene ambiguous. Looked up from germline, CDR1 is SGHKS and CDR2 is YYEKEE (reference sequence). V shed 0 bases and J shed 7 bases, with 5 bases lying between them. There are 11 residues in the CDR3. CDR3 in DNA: TGTGCCAGCAGCTTGGGAGCTGAGCAGTACTTC. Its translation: CASSLGAEQYF.

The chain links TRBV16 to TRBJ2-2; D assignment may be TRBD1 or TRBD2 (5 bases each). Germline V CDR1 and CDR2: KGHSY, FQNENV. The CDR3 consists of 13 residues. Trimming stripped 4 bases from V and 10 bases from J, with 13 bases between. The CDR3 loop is CASSLWGSAELFF. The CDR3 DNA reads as TGTGCCAGCAGCCTTTGGGGGAGCGCGGAGCTGTTTTTT. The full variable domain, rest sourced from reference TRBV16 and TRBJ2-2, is GEEVAQTPKHLVRGEGQKAKLYCAPIKGHSYVFWYQQVLKNEFKFLISFQNENVFDETGMPKERFSAKCLPNSPCSLEIQATKLEDSAVYFCASSLWGSAELFFGEGSRLTVL.

The CDR3 protein is CASRLQGGHTEAFF. The CDR3 DNA is TGTGCCAGCAGACTACAGGGAGGACACACTGAAGCTTTCTTT. The chain joins TRBV2 to TRBJ1-1, with a possible D match to TRBD1 (6 bases). The germline V gene encodes CDR1 SNHLY and CDR2 FYNNEI. The CDR3 length is 14 residues. Trimming removed 6 bases at V and 3 bases at J, with 14 bases between. Full variable domain (missing parts from reference TRBV2 and TRBJ1-1): EPEVTQTPSHQVTQMGQEVILRCVPISNHLYFYWYRQILGQKVEFLVSFYNNEISEKSEIFDDQFSVERPDGSNFTLKIRSTKLEDSAMYFCASRLQGGHTEAFFGQGTRLTVV.

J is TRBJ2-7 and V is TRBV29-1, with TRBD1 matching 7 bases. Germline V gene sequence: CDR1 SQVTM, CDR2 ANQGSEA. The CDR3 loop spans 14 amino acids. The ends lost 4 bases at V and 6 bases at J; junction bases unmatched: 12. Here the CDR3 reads CSVVRTGTLFEQYF. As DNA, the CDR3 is TGCAGCGTTGTTCGGACAGGAACCCTTTTCGAGCAGTACTTC.

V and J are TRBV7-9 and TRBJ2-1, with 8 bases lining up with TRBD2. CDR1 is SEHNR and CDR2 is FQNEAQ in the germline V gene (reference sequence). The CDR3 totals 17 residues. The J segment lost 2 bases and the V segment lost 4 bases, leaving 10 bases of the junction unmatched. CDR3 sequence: CASSWRVSSGPYNEQFF. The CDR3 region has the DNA TGTGCCAGCAGCTGGCGAGTGTCTAGCGGGCCCTACAATGAGCAGTTCTTC.

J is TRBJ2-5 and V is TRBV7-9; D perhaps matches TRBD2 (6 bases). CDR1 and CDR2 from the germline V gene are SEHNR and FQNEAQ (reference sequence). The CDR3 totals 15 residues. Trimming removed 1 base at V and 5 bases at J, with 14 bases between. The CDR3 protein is CASSLEYGGPETQYF. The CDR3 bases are TGTGCCAGCAGCTTAGAATACGGAGGGCCTGAGACCCAGTACTTC.

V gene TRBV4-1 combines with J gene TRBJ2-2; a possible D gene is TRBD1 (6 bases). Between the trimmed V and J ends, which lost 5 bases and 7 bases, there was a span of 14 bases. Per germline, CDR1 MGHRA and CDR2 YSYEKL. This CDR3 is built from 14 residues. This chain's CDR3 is CASSAGDQSGELFF. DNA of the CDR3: TGCGCCAGCAGCGCAGGGGATCAGAGCGGGGAGCTGTTTTTT.

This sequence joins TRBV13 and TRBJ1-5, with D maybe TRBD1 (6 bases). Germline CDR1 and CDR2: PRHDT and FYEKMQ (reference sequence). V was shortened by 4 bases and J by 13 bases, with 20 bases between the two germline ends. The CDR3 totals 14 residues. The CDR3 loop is CASSSQTTGNLQHF. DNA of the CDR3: TGTGCCAGCAGCTCACAGACAACAGGGAATCTACAGCATTTT.

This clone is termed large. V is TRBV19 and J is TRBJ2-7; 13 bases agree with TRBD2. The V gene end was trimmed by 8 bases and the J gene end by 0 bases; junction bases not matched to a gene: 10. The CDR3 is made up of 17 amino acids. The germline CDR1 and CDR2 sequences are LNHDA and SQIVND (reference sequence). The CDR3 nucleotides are TGTGCCAGTGGACCGGGACTAGCGGGGCTTAACTCCTACGAGCAGTACTTC. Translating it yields CASGPGLAGLNSYEQYF.

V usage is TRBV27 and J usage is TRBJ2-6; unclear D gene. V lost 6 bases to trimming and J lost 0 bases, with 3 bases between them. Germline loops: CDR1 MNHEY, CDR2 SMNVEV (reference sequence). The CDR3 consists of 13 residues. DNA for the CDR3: TGTGCCAGCAGAGGCTCTGGGGCCAACGTCCTGACTTTC. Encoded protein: CASRGSGANVLTF. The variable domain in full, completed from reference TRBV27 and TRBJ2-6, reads EAQVTQNPRYLITVTGKKLTVTCSQNMNHEYMSWYRQDPGLGLRQIYYSMNVEVTDKGDVPEGYKVSRKEKRNFPLILESPSPNQTSLYFCASRGSGANVLTFGAGSRLTVL.

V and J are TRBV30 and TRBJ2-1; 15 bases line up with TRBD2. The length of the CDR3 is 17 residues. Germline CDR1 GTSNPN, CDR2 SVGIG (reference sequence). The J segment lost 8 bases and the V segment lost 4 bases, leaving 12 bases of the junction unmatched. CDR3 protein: CAWMEGYGLAGGDEQFF. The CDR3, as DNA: TGTGCCTGGATGGAGGGGTACGGACTAGCGGGAGGGGATGAGCAGTTCTTC.

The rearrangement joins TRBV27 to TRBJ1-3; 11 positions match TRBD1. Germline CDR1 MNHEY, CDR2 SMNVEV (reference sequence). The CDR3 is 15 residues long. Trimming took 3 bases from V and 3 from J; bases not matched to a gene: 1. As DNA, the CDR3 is TGTGCCAGCAGTTTGGGACAGGGGGGTGGAAACACCATATATTTT. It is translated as CASSLGQGGGNTIYF.

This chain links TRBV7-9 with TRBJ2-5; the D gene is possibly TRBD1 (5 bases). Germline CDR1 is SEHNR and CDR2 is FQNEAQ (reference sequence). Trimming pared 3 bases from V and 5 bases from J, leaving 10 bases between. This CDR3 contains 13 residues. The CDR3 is CASSLQGPETQYF. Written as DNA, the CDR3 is TGTGCCAGCAGCTTGCAGGGCCCCGAGACCCAGTACTTC.

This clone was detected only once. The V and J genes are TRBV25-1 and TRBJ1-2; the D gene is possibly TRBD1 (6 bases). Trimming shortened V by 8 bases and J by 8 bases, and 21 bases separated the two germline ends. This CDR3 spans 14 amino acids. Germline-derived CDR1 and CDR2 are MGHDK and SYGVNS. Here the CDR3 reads CASGIPGAGGGYTF. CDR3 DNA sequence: TGTGCCAGCGGGATCCCGGGGGCCGGGGGCGGCTACACCTTC.

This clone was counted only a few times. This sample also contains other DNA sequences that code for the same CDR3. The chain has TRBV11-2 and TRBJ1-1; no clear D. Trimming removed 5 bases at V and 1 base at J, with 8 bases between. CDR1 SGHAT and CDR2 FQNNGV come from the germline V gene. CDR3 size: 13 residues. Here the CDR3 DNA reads TGTGCCAGCAGCCTCGGCAGGAACACTGAAGCTTTCTTT. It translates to CASSLGRNTEAFF.

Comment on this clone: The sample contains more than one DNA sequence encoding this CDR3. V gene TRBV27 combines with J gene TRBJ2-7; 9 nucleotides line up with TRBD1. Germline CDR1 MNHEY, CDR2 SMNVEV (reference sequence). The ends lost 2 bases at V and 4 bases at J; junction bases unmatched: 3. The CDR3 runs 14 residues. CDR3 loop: CASSLLQGAYEQYF. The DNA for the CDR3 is TGTGCCAGCAGTTTACTACAGGGGGCGTACGAGCAGTACTTC.

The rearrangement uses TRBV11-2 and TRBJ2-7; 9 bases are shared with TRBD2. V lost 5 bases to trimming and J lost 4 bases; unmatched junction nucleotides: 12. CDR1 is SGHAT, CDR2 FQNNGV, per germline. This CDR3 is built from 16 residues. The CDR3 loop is CASSIVAGEGAYEQYF. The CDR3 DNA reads TGTGCCAGCAGCATTGTAGCGGGAGAAGGGGCTTACGAGCAGTACTTC.

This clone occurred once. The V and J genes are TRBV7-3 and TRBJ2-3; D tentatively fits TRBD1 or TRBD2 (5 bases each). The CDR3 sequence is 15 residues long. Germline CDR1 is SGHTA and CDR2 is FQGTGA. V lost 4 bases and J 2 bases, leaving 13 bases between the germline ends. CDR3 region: CASSSFGAITDTQYF. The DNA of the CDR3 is TGTGCCAGCAGCTCCTTCGGGGCAATCACAGATACGCAGTATTTT.

As DNA, the CDR3 is TGTGCCAGTAGGGGACAGGGTTTGTTGGCCCTCCACTTT. It is translated as CASRGQGLLALHF. V gene TRBV28 combines with J gene TRBJ1-6, with TRBD1 identical over 9 bases. Germline CDR1 and CDR2: MDHEN and SYDVKM. The J segment lost 14 bases and the V segment lost 9 bases, leaving 11 bases of the junction unmatched. This CDR3 comprises 13 residues.

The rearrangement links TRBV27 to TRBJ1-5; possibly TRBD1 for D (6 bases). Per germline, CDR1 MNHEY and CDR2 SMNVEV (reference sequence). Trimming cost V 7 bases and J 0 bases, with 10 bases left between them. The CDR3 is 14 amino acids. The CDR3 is CASKRGNSNQPQHF. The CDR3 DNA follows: TGTGCCAGCAAAAGGGGGAATAGCAATCAGCCCCAGCATTTT.

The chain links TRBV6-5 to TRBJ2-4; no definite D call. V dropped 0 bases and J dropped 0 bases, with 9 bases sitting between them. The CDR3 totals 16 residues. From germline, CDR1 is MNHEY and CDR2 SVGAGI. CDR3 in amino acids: CASSYSDILAKNIQYF. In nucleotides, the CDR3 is TGTGCCAGCAGTTACTCCGACATACTAGCCAAAAACATTCAGTACTTC.

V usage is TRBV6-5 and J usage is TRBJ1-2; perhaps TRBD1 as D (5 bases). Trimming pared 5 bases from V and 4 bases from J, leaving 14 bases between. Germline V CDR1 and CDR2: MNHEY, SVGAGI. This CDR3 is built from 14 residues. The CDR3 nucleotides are TGTGCCAGCAGTCCCCGGACACTGGGCTATGGCTACACCTTC. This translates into CASSPRTLGYGYTF.